A selection of T cell receptor beta chains follows, all from one sample in a study of blood T cells in healthy people across ages. TCRdb re-called the 5' RACE reads through MiXCR, storing one row per CDR3 protein. Among 850,000 to 950,000 distinct CDR3 sequences listed, under 30% were seen once. The sequenced material came from blood. The receptors originated from a woman older than 75 in good health. The conserved cysteine and the conserved F or W are not part of the CDR3 here. The order of the fields is V gene, J gene, CDR3 length, CDR3 protein.

>TRBV3-1|TRBJ2-1|13
ASSPDGTGLGEQF
>TRBV7-3|TRBJ2-5|12
ASSFGGGVENQY
>TRBV24-1|TRBJ1-2|11
ATSDYLGGGYT
>TRBV14|TRBJ2-5|13
ASSPWRGAPETQY
>TRBV12-3/TRBV12-4|TRBJ2-1|12
ASRVGVGGNEQF
>TRBV5-1|TRBJ2-3|11
ASSSGPTDTQY
>TRBV2|TRBJ1-3|10
ASSGGGNTIY
>TRBV2|TRBJ1-1|11
ASTEGVVTEAF
>TRBV12-3/TRBV12-4|TRBJ2-5|12
ASSLLGAEETQY
>TRBV20-1|TRBJ2-1|11
SVRGENSAEQF
>TRBV6-2/TRBV6-3|TRBJ1-2|11
ASRTGTVYGYT
>TRBV29-1|TRBJ2-3|11
SGSGVSTDTQY
>TRBV7-2|TRBJ1-2|13
ASSHAPGQGYGYT
>TRBV6-6|TRBJ2-7|12
ASCPGTGHNEQY
>TRBV11-1|TRBJ2-1|12
ASSPSLQGNEQF
>TRBV20-1|TRBJ1-2|10
SATPSLEGYT
>TRBV28|TRBJ2-7|13
ASSLWGTASREQY
>TRBV7-2|TRBJ2-5|13
ASTTRVGGGETQY
>TRBV19|TRBJ2-1|14
ASSKGQLFTYNEQF
>TRBV3-1|TRBJ2-4|15
ASSHGKRGARLREQY
>TRBV7-9|TRBJ2-5|13
ASSLGAWSGETQY
>TRBV27|TRBJ2-3|14
ASSLPTGFGTDTQY